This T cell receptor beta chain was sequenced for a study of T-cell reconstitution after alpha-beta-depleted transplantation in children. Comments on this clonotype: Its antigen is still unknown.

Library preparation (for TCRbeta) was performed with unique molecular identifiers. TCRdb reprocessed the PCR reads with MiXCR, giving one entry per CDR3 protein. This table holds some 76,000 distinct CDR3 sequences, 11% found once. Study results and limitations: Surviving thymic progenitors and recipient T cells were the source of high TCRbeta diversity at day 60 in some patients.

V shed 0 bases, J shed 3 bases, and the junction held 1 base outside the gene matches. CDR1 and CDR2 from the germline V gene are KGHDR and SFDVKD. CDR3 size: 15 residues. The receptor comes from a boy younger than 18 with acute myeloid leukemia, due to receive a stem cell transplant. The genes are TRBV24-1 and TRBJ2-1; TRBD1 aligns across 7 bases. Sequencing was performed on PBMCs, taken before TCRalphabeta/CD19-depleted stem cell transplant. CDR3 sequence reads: CATSDLTGDYNEQFF. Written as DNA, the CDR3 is TGTGCCACCAGTGATTTGACAGGGGACTACAATGAGCAGTTCTTC.